The source of this T cell receptor (beta chain) is a study of Ad26.COV2.S vaccination and SARS-CoV-2 variants. The ends lost 5 bases at V and 1 base at J; junction bases unmatched: 7. Per the germline V gene, CDR1 is SGHKS and CDR2 is YYEKEE (reference sequence). This CDR3 is 16 amino acids long. Concerning this clone itself: What it binds is not known.

Treatment of the sample: about 20 received Ad26.COV2.S at low or high dose, single or two shots; several received placebo; per-sample allocation not given. Sampling was performed 63 days after the first vaccine or placebo injection. An Ad26 vector that expressed Wuhan-strain SARS-CoV-2 spike constituted the vaccine. Sequencing was performed with immunoSEQ multiplex PCR; in TCRdb, only in-frame clones are kept and a portion is missing. The sample consists of around 340,000 clones, about nine tenths of them appearing once. Study-wide points: The breadth of spike-specific CD8+ and CD4+ T cell responses after vaccination was reportedly substantial.

V and J are TRBV5-5 and TRBJ2-3; 10 bases agree with TRBD1. The input for sequencing was peripheral blood, taken in a trial of Ad26.COV2.S vaccine versus placebo. This TCR came from a person between 18 and 60 years old who received the Ad26.COV2.S COVID-19 vaccine or a placebo. The CDR3 sequence: CASSYSGTGGTDTQYF. The DNA for the CDR3 is TGTGCCAGCAGTTACTCCGGGACAGGGGGCACAGATACGCAGTATTTT.